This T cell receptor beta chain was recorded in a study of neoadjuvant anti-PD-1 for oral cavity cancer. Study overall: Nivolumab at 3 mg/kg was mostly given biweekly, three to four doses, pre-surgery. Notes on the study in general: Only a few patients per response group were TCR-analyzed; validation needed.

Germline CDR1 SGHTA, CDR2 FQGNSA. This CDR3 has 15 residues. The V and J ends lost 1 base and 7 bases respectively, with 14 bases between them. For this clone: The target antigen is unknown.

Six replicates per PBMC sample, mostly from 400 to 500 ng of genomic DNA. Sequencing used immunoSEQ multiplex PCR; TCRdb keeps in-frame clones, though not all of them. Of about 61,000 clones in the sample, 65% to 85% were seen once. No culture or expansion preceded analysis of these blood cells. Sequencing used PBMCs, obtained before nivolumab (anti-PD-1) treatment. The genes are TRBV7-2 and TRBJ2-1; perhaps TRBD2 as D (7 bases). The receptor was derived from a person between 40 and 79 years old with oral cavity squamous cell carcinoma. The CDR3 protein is CASSLDRGAGNEQFF. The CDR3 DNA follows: TGTGCCAGCAGCTTAGACCGGGGGGCAGGGAATGAGCAGTTCTTC.